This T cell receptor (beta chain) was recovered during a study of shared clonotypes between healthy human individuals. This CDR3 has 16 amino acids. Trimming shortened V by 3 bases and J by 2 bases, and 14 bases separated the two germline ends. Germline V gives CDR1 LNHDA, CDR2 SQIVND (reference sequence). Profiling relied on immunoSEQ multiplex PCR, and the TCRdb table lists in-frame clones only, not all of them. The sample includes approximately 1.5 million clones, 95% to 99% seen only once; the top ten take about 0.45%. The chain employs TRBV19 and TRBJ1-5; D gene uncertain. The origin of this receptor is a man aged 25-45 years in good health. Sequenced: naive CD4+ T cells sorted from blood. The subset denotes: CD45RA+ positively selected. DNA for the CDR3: TGTGCCAGTAGTATCGGAATGGTGGCGGGCAATCAGCCCCAGCATTTT. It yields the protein CASSIGMVAGNQPQHF.